The 22 T cell receptor beta chains below come from one sample, sequenced in a study of shared clonotypes between healthy human individuals. This table comes from immunoSEQ multiplex PCR, and its TCRdb copy is limited to in-frame clones, with some not included. Here the sample spans around 1 million clones, 76% being singletons. Sequences were obtained from memory CD4+ T cells sorted from blood. As to subset: CD45RA-negative fraction. The receptor set was obtained from a man between 18 and 29 years old in good health.

This clone was recorded at least ten times. This same CDR3 is encoded by further DNA sequences in the sample. V is TRBV28 and J is TRBJ1-5; possible D gene TRBD1, 5 bases. The germline gives CDR1 MDHEN, CDR2 SYDVKM. Trimming removed 3 bases at V and 2 bases at J, with 8 bases between. The CDR3 is made up of 14 amino acids. The CDR3, as DNA: TGTGCCAGCAGTTTGGGGGGTGGCAATCAGCCCCAGCATTTT. Residues: CASSLGGGNQPQHF.

The chain couples TRBV12-5 to TRBJ2-1; 15 bases agree with TRBD2. The CDR3 contains 15 residues. The germline CDR1 and CDR2 sequences are LGHNT and FRNRAP. V lost 6 bases, J lost 7 bases, and 4 bases stayed unmatched. The CDR3 spells CASGQGLAGGNEQFF. DNA for the CDR3: TGTGCTAGTGGACAGGGACTAGCGGGAGGTAATGAGCAGTTCTTC.

V and J are TRBV2 and TRBJ2-5; 9 bases map to TRBD1. This CDR3 spans 16 amino acids. The trim removed 7 bases at V and 8 bases at J, leaving 17 bases unmatched. The germline gives CDR1 SNHLY, CDR2 FYNNEI. The DNA of the CDR3 is TGTGCCAGCACCCTCACCACAGGGGGCTGGACAAGAACCCAGTACTTC. Amino acids: CASTLTTGGWTRTQYF.

This chain joins TRBV7-2 and TRBJ1-6, with a weak D call TRBD1 (6 bases). From germline, CDR1 is SGHTA and CDR2 FQGNSA. This CDR3 region has 16 residues. Between the trimmed V and J ends, which lost 0 bases and 7 bases, there was a span of 13 bases. CDR3 nucleotides: TGTGCCAGCAGCTTAGCGTACGGGGGGCCCAATTCACCCCTCCACTTT. As protein: CASSLAYGGPNSPLHF.

The chain couples TRBV18 to TRBJ2-1; D gene uncertain. Germline V gene data show CDR1 as KGHSH and CDR2 as LQKENI. Trimming removed 0 bases at V and 4 bases at J, with 7 bases between. The CDR3 spans 14 residues. This CDR3 reads CASSPPISYNEQFF. DNA of the CDR3: TGTGCCAGCTCACCACCGATCTCTTACAATGAGCAGTTCTTC. The full variable domain, rest sourced from reference TRBV18 and TRBJ2-1, is NAGVMQNPRHLVRRRGQEARLRCSPMKGHSHVYWYRQLPEEGLKFMVYLQKENIIDESGMPKERFSAEFPKEGPSILRIQQVVRGDSAAYFCASSPPISYNEQFFGPGTRLTVL.

This clone was seen once. The chain employs TRBV30 and TRBJ1-3; D gene uncertain. The CDR3 is 12 amino acids. Germline CDR1 is GTSNPN and CDR2 is SVGIG (reference sequence). V was shortened by 4 bases and J by 1 base, with 5 bases between the two germline ends. The CDR3 reads CAWKQSGNTIYF. For the CDR3, the DNA is TGTGCCTGGAAGCAGTCTGGAAACACCATATATTTT.

The chain couples TRBV5-1 to TRBJ2-6, with D uncertain. The CDR3 covers 16 residues. CDR1 is SGHRS, CDR2 YFSETQ, per germline. V gave up 4 bases and J gave up 1 base, with 12 bases separating them. CDR3 nucleotide sequence: TGCGCCAGCAGCCCGGACCCGCTATCTGGGGCCAACGTCCTGACTTTC. This codes for CASSPDPLSGANVLTF.

The gene calls are TRBV5-6 and TRBJ2-2; D remains unclear. The V end lost 4 bases, the J end lost 0 bases, and 13 bases lay between the germline ends. Germline V CDR1 and CDR2: SGHDT, YYEEEE. The CDR3 spans 16 residues. The CDR3 region has the DNA TGTGCCAGCAGCCGCGTGGGCAGTGCGAACACCGGGGAGCTGTTTTTT. This codes for CASSRVGSANTGELFF.

The V and J genes are TRBV18 and TRBJ1-2; TRBD1 matches at 8 bases. Germline V lookup: CDR1 KGHSH, CDR2 LQKENI. V gave up 3 bases and J gave up 8 bases; unmatched junction bases: 5. This CDR3 has 13 residues. The CDR3 nucleotides are TGTGCCAGCTCACCGGAGACAGGGGTCGGCTACACCTTC. The encoded protein is CASSPETGVGYTF.

The chain recombines TRBV10-3 with TRBJ2-3; TRBD1 matches 9 bases. CDR3 size: 15 residues. From germline, CDR1 is ENHRY and CDR2 SYGVKD. The V gene end was trimmed by 6 bases and the J gene end by 4 bases; junction bases not matched to a gene: 8. The CDR3 reads CAIRETGGAADTQYF. As DNA, the CDR3 is TGTGCCATCAGAGAGACAGGGGGGGCGGCAGATACGCAGTATTTT.

This chain connects TRBV6-1 to TRBJ2-7, with TRBD2 matching over 7 bases. V lost 8 bases to trimming and J lost 6 bases; unmatched junction nucleotides: 10. The CDR3 totals 13 residues. CDR1 is MNHNS and CDR2 is SASEGT in the germline V gene. The CDR3 here is CASLRLATTEQYF. DNA of the CDR3: TGTGCCAGCCTCAGACTAGCTACCACCGAGCAGTACTTC.

The V call is TRBV5-1, the J call TRBJ1-2; D gene ambiguous. The germline V gene encodes CDR1 SGHRS and CDR2 YFSETQ. The CDR3 is 13 amino acids. The ends were cut back, 5 bases at V and 2 bases at J, with 10 bases in the middle. CDR3 protein: CASSENSNYGYTF. DNA for the CDR3: TGCGCCAGCAGTGAAAACTCAAACTATGGCTACACCTTC.

In its sample, this clone was seen a few times. The gene calls are TRBV18 and TRBJ2-3, with D perhaps matching TRBD2 (5 bases). The germline V gene encodes CDR1 KGHSH and CDR2 LQKENI. V was clipped by 1 base and J by 4 bases, with 18 bases between them. The CDR3 totals 17 residues. CDR3 loop: CASSPLSTRPGADTQYF. Here the CDR3 DNA reads TGTGCCAGCTCACCACTTTCAACCAGACCCGGGGCAGATACGCAGTATTTT.

This chain joins TRBV9 and TRBJ2-3; 8 bases agree with TRBD2. Germline values: CDR1 SGDLS, CDR2 YYNGEE. The V segment lost 4 bases and the J segment 4 bases; nucleotides outside the gene matches: 5. The length of the CDR3 is 14 residues. The CDR3 loop reads CASSPLGLADTQYF. The CDR3 region has the DNA TGTGCCAGCAGCCCCTTGGGACTAGCAGATACGCAGTATTTT. Full variable domain (rest looked up from reference TRBV9 and TRBJ2-3): DSGVTQTPKHLITATGQRVTLRCSPRSGDLSVYWYQQSLDQGLQFLIQYYNGEERAKGNILERFSAQQFPDLHSELNLSSLELGDSALYFCASSPLGLADTQYFGPGTRLTVL.

V gene TRBV5-6 combines with J gene TRBJ2-3, with TRBD1 identical over 9 bases. This CDR3 spans 14 amino acids. The V segment lost 4 bases and the J segment 4 bases; nucleotides outside the gene matches: 4. Looked up from germline, CDR1 is SGHDT and CDR2 is YYEEEE. This chain's CDR3 is CASSLRTGADTQYF. DNA of the CDR3: TGTGCCAGCAGCCTCAGGACAGGGGCAGATACGCAGTATTTT.

About this clone: Other DNA sequences in the sample encode the same CDR3. The V and J genes are TRBV6-5 and TRBJ1-2; D not resolved. The CDR3 loop spans 13 amino acids. Germline-derived CDR1 and CDR2 are MNHEY and SVGAGI. Trimming removed 5 bases at V and 7 bases at J, with 14 bases between. This chain's CDR3 is CASSLDGGGGYTF. In DNA form, the CDR3 reads TGTGCCAGCAGTCTAGACGGTGGTGGTGGCTACACCTTC.

CDR3 DNA: TGTGCCAGCAGCCCGCGGGGGAGCTCCTATAATTCACCCCTCCACTTT. Its translation is CASSPRGSSYNSPLHF. This chain connects TRBV7-2 to TRBJ1-6, with D maybe TRBD1 (5 bases). The CDR3 has 16 residues. V lost 5 bases and J lost 0, with 11 bases in between. The germline gives CDR1 SGHTA, CDR2 FQGNSA.

This clone was recorded once. CDR3 nucleotide sequence: TGCGCCAGCAGCCTCAGCGGGGGCACAGATACGCAGTATTTT. Its protein is CASSLSGGTDTQYF. The chain carries TRBV10-2 and TRBJ2-3; 7 bases are shared with TRBD2. Trimming removed 6 bases from V and 1 base from J; junction bases left unmatched: 4. CDR3 length: 14 amino acids. Germline loops: CDR1 WSHSY, CDR2 SAAADI.

This clone came up a few times. For the CDR3, the DNA is TGTGCCATCAGCCAGACTAGCGGGGGCACAGATACGCAGTATTTT. It codes for CAISQTSGGTDTQYF. The chain employs TRBV10-3 and TRBJ2-3; 11 bases map to TRBD2. Per germline, CDR1 ENHRY and CDR2 SYGVKD. CDR3 length: 15 amino acids. V dropped 6 bases and J dropped 1; count of bases not matched to a gene: 3.

This clone was observed at least ten times. This CDR3 is CASHPPSGATEAFF. The CDR3 region has the DNA TGTGCCAGCCACCCACCGTCGGGGGCCACTGAAGCTTTCTTT. The chain links TRBV6-1 to TRBJ1-1; TRBD1 might be the D (6 bases). This CDR3 spans 14 amino acids. Germline V CDR1 and CDR2: MNHNS, SASEGT. V was cut by 8 bases and J by 4 bases, with 17 bases left in between.

Only one count was recorded for this clone. The genes are TRBV6-6 and TRBJ2-3; D gene unclear. V dropped 0 bases and J dropped 0 bases, with 7 bases sitting between them. This CDR3 region has 15 residues. CDR1 MNHNY and CDR2 SVGAGI come from the germline V gene (reference sequence). CDR3 loop: CASSYSDLSTDTQYF. CDR3 in DNA: TGTGCCAGCAGTTACTCCGATCTTAGCACAGATACGCAGTATTTT.

J is TRBJ1-6 and V is TRBV18; D call uncertain. This CDR3 region has 16 residues. Germline assignment: CDR1 KGHSH and CDR2 LQKENI. V shed 4 bases and J shed 7 bases, with 17 bases lying between them. Written as DNA, the CDR3 is TGTGCCAGCTCACTCTCCGGGCCGGCTAAGAATTCACCCCTCCACTTT. Its translation: CASSLSGPAKNSPLHF.